This entry describes one TCR beta chain. Antigen: not known. Use of 60 Vbeta and 13 Jbeta primers characterized the PCR. Produced via immunoSEQ multiplex PCR; TCRdb's table is partial and in-frame only. The sample is made up of some 72,000 clones, and the top ten hold approximately 0.78% of it. This specimen belongs to a study of cytomegalovirus exposure and HLA in healthy donors. The study's findings and limits: Exclusion as indistinguishable affected some V segments, including TRBV6-2 and TRBV6-3.

With 5 bases removed from V and 1 base from J, the gap between germline ends came to 18 bases. This CDR3 region has 17 residues. Germline V lookup: CDR1 SGDLS, CDR2 YYNGEE. This chain links TRBV9 with TRBJ2-2; possibly TRBD2 for D (6 bases). The receptor comes from a boy aged 5-17 years in good health and CMV-seronegative. The sample comprised PBMCs. The CDR3 loop is CASSVLGGGLNTGELFF. The CDR3 DNA sequence: TGTGCCAGCAGTGTCCTGGGAGGAGGGTTGAACACCGGGGAGCTGTTTTTT.